The rows below give T cell receptor beta chains drawn from one sample of a study of T cell responses to AZD1222 COVID-19 vaccine. Profiling relied on immunoSEQ multiplex PCR, and the TCRdb table lists in-frame clones only, not all of them. This sample has under 80,000 clones, with 70% to 90% found just once. This material consisted of peripheral blood, taken 28 days after the second AZD1222 dose. These receptors came from an adult who received the AZD1222 COVID-19 vaccine. CDR3s include the opening cysteine and the closing phenylalanine or tryptophan. Each record gives: V gene, J gene, clone size, D gene, CDR3 DNA, CDR3 protein. D genes are given only for firm matches. A clone size is listed for some rows: how often the clone was seen (once, few, many), or a class if it is expanded.

V gene: TRBV2; J gene: TRBJ2-7; clone size: -; D gene: -; CDR3 DNA: TGTGCCAGCAGTGAAGGAGTGTTATCCTGGTGTTTC; CDR3 protein: CASSEGVLSWCF
V gene: TRBV6-5; J gene: TRBJ2-7; clone size: -; D gene: TRBD1; CDR3 DNA: TGTGCCAGCAGTACCTCCCAGGGGGTCTACGAGCAGTACTTC; CDR3 protein: CASSTSQGVYEQYF
V gene: TRBV10-1; J gene: TRBJ1-1; clone size: -; D gene: -; CDR3 DNA: TGCGCCAGCAGGGAAGGACTGAACACTGAAGCTTTCTTT; CDR3 protein: CASREGLNTEAFF
V gene: TRBV6-5; J gene: TRBJ2-3; clone size: -; D gene: -; CDR3 DNA: TGTGCCAGCAGTTCGCCCTCGACAAATAGGGATACGCAGTATTTT; CDR3 protein: CASSSPSTNRDTQYF
V gene: TRBV5-4; J gene: TRBJ2-2; clone size: -; D gene: -; CDR3 DNA: TGTGCCAGCAGCTTCCCCCACACCGGGGAGCTGTTTTTT; CDR3 protein: CASSFPHTGELFF
V gene: TRBV12-5; J gene: TRBJ1-6; clone size: -; D gene: -; CDR3 DNA: TGTGCTAGCTCCAGGGTTGTGAATTCACCCCTCCACTTT; CDR3 protein: CASSRVVNSPLHF
V gene: TRBV11-2; J gene: TRBJ2-7; clone size: -; D gene: -; CDR3 DNA: TGTGCCAGCAGCTTTAGGTCTCGCGGGGTTACCTACGAGCAGTACTTC; CDR3 protein: CASSFRSRGVTYEQYF
V gene: TRBV7-9; J gene: TRBJ1-3; clone size: -; D gene: -; CDR3 DNA: TGTGCCAGCAGCCTTGGCAGGGGAGTATACTCTGGAAACACCATATATTTT; CDR3 protein: CASSLGRGVYSGNTIYF
V gene: TRBV7-9; J gene: TRBJ1-3; clone size: -; D gene: -; CDR3 DNA: TGTGCCAGCAGCTTATCCCGGGACCCTGGAAACACCATATATTTT; CDR3 protein: CASSLSRDPGNTIYF
V gene: TRBV7-9; J gene: TRBJ1-5; clone size: -; D gene: -; CDR3 DNA: TGTGCCAGCAGCCCCCTGTGGGGGGATCAGCCCCAGCATTTT; CDR3 protein: CASSPLWGDQPQHF
V gene: TRBV7-9; J gene: TRBJ2-1; clone size: -; D gene: TRBD1; CDR3 DNA: TGTGCCAGCAGCGTGGGACAGGGCGGCAATGAGCAGTTCTTC; CDR3 protein: CASSVGQGGNEQFF
V gene: TRBV20-1; J gene: TRBJ1-1; clone size: -; D gene: -; CDR3 DNA: TGCAGTGCTAGTTTAAAGAACACTGAAGCTTTCTTT; CDR3 protein: CSASLKNTEAFF
V gene: TRBV24-1; J gene: TRBJ2-1; clone size: -; D gene: TRBD2; CDR3 DNA: TGTGCCACCAGTGACAGCGGGAGGGTCCATGAGCAGTTCTTC; CDR3 protein: CATSDSGRVHEQFF
V gene: TRBV13; J gene: TRBJ1-4; clone size: -; D gene: -; CDR3 DNA: TGTGCCAGCAGCTCACCAGGCTTTAATGAAAAACTGTTTTTT; CDR3 protein: CASSSPGFNEKLFF
V gene: TRBV5-8; J gene: TRBJ2-7; clone size: -; D gene: -; CDR3 DNA: TGTGCCAGCAGCCCTTCGGGACACTTAAGCGGATACTTC; CDR3 protein: CASSPSGHLSGYF
V gene: TRBV2; J gene: TRBJ2-1; clone size: -; D gene: -; CDR3 DNA: TGTGCCAGCGCCATCAGTGTTAGCCCACCGGGTTCCTCGTACAATGAGCAGTTCTTC; CDR3 protein: CASAISVSPPGSSYNEQFF
V gene: TRBV7-2; J gene: TRBJ1-6; clone size: -; D gene: -; CDR3 DNA: TGTGCCAGCAGCCCGCCCGGGAATTCACCCCTCCACTTT; CDR3 protein: CASSPPGNSPLHF
V gene: TRBV6-6; J gene: TRBJ1-5; clone size: -; D gene: TRBD1; CDR3 DNA: TGTGCCAGCAGGGACAGGGGGACTCAGCCCCAGCATTTT; CDR3 protein: CASRDRGTQPQHF
V gene: TRBV13; J gene: TRBJ1-2; clone size: -; D gene: -; CDR3 DNA: TGTGCCAGCAGCTTAGGGACAGTGGATGGCTACACCTTC; CDR3 protein: CASSLGTVDGYTF
V gene: TRBV6-2/TRBV6-3; J gene: TRBJ1-5; clone size: -; D gene: -; CDR3 DNA: TGTGCCAGCAGTTACTCGTGGGCTCCGGGTCAGCCCCAGCATTTT; CDR3 protein: CASSYSWAPGQPQHF
V gene: TRBV2; J gene: TRBJ2-1; clone size: -; D gene: -; CDR3 DNA: TGTGCCAGCAGCTTAACAGGGCCTGAGCAGTTCTTC; CDR3 protein: CASSLTGPEQFF
V gene: TRBV3-1/TRBV3-2; J gene: TRBJ2-5; clone size: -; D gene: -; CDR3 DNA: TGTGCCAGCAGCCAAAACAAGGAGACCCAGTACTTC; CDR3 protein: CASSQNKETQYF
V gene: TRBV6-2/TRBV6-3; J gene: TRBJ2-7; clone size: once; D gene: TRBD2; CDR3 DNA: TGTGCCAGCAGTTACTCCACAGTGGAGCCGGGAGGCTACGAGCAGTACTTC; CDR3 protein: CASSYSTVEPGGYEQYF
V gene: TRBV7-9; J gene: TRBJ1-1; clone size: -; D gene: -; CDR3 DNA: TGTGCCAGCATCTCCCTGAACACTGAAGCTTTCTTT; CDR3 protein: CASISLNTEAFF
V gene: TRBV9; J gene: TRBJ1-1; clone size: -; D gene: -; CDR3 DNA: TGTGCCAGCAGCCCCCCCCCTGAGGATAGCACTGAAGCTTTCTTT; CDR3 protein: CASSPPPEDSTEAFF
V gene: TRBV5-8; J gene: TRBJ1-5; clone size: -; D gene: -; CDR3 DNA: TGTGCCAGCAGCTTGGATGGGAGAAGCAATCAGCCCCAGCATTTT; CDR3 protein: CASSLDGRSNQPQHF
V gene: TRBV18; J gene: TRBJ2-7; clone size: -; D gene: -; CDR3 DNA: -; CDR3 protein: CASSSVGTGIYF
V gene: TRBV6-5; J gene: TRBJ2-3; clone size: once; D gene: -; CDR3 DNA: TGTGCCAGCAGAGCGGTGGCTCATACGCAGTATTTT; CDR3 protein: CASRAVAHTQYF
V gene: TRBV3-1/TRBV3-2; J gene: TRBJ2-7; clone size: -; D gene: -; CDR3 DNA: TGTGCCAGCAGCCAAGATTGGGGCTCCTACGAGCAGTACTTC; CDR3 protein: CASSQDWGSYEQYF
V gene: TRBV2; J gene: TRBJ1-6; clone size: -; D gene: -; CDR3 DNA: TGTGCCAGCGCCGAGGACCCAGGCGGTAATTCACCCCTCCACTTT; CDR3 protein: CASAEDPGGNSPLHF
V gene: TRBV5-1; J gene: TRBJ1-2; clone size: -; D gene: -; CDR3 DNA: TGCGCCAGCAGACGCCTCGAGGGTTCTAACTATGGCTACACCTTC; CDR3 protein: CASRRLEGSNYGYTF
V gene: TRBV7-9; J gene: TRBJ2-1; clone size: -; D gene: -; CDR3 DNA: TGTGCCTCCCAAGGGACTCTTGGAAATGAGCAGTTCTTC; CDR3 protein: CASQGTLGNEQFF
V gene: TRBV11-2; J gene: TRBJ1-5; clone size: -; D gene: -; CDR3 DNA: TGTGCCAGCAGCTTAGGACAGCAGAATCAGCCCCAGCATTTT; CDR3 protein: CASSLGQQNQPQHF
V gene: TRBV3-1/TRBV3-2; J gene: TRBJ1-5; clone size: -; D gene: -; CDR3 DNA: TGTGCCAGCAGCCTATGGGGGGAGAACAATCAGCCCCAGCATTTT; CDR3 protein: CASSLWGENNQPQHF
V gene: TRBV18; J gene: TRBJ1-2; clone size: -; D gene: -; CDR3 DNA: TGTGCCAGCTCACCCTTTGAGGGGGGATCGGTTGGCTACACCTTC; CDR3 protein: CASSPFEGGSVGYTF
V gene: TRBV5-1; J gene: TRBJ1-1; clone size: -; D gene: TRBD1; CDR3 DNA: TGCGCCAGCAGGGCTAGACAGGGGTCTGAAGCTTTCTTT; CDR3 protein: CASRARQGSEAFF
V gene: TRBV18; J gene: TRBJ2-6; clone size: -; D gene: -; CDR3 DNA: TGTGCCAGCTCACCCCCCCTGGTCTACCACTCTGGGGCCAACGTCCTGACTTTC; CDR3 protein: CASSPPLVYHSGANVLTF
V gene: TRBV7-9; J gene: TRBJ1-3; clone size: -; D gene: -; CDR3 DNA: TGTGCCAGCAGCTCCCCCGTCTCTGGAAACACCATATATTTT; CDR3 protein: CASSSPVSGNTIYF
V gene: TRBV20-1; J gene: TRBJ1-2; clone size: -; D gene: -; CDR3 DNA: TGCAGTGCTAGAGGATACAGCCAATACACCTTC; CDR3 protein: CSARGYSQYTF
V gene: TRBV4-3; J gene: TRBJ1-1; clone size: -; D gene: -; CDR3 DNA: TGCGCCAGCAGCCACCCCGACCAGGCTGAAGCTTTCTTT; CDR3 protein: CASSHPDQAEAFF
V gene: TRBV7-9; J gene: TRBJ1-4; clone size: -; D gene: -; CDR3 DNA: TGTGCCAGCAGCCGAACAGGGCAGCCTAATGAAAAACTGTTTTTT; CDR3 protein: CASSRTGQPNEKLFF
V gene: TRBV7-2; J gene: TRBJ1-5; clone size: once; D gene: -; CDR3 DNA: TGTGCCAGCAGCTTAGTTGCTCGACAGCCCCAGCATTTT; CDR3 protein: CASSLVARQPQHF
V gene: TRBV11-3; J gene: TRBJ1-4; clone size: -; D gene: -; CDR3 DNA: TGTGCCAGCAGCTTAGATGGTGAAAAACTGTTTTTT; CDR3 protein: CASSLDGEKLFF
V gene: TRBV27; J gene: TRBJ1-1; clone size: -; D gene: -; CDR3 DNA: TGTGCCAGCAGTTTAGTCAGTAGGTTGAACACTGAAGCTTTCTTT; CDR3 protein: CASSLVSRLNTEAFF
V gene: TRBV19; J gene: TRBJ2-1; clone size: -; D gene: -; CDR3 DNA: TGTGCCAGTAGTATAGGGGGTCTGGAGTTCTTC; CDR3 protein: CASSIGGLEFF
V gene: TRBV6-1; J gene: TRBJ1-1; clone size: -; D gene: -; CDR3 DNA: TGTGCCAGCAGTGACGCCCGGACGGGAGGAGGGACTGAAGCTTTCTTT; CDR3 protein: CASSDARTGGGTEAFF
V gene: TRBV10-3; J gene: TRBJ1-6; clone size: -; D gene: TRBD1; CDR3 DNA: TGTGCCAGCTCACCGGGACAGGAAAATTCACCCCTCCACTTT; CDR3 protein: CASSPGQENSPLHF
V gene: TRBV28; J gene: TRBJ2-7; clone size: -; D gene: TRBD2; CDR3 DNA: TGTGCCAGCAGCCTGGGACTAGCGGGAGTTTTTTCCTACGAGCAGTACTTC; CDR3 protein: CASSLGLAGVFSYEQYF